This TCR beta chain was identified during a study of cytomegalovirus exposure and HLA in healthy donors. Across the study: Counted in an early data release were roughly 87 million unique TCRs from HLA-typed donors.

Germline CDR1 and CDR2: LNHDA and SQIVND (reference sequence). The CDR3 runs 14 residues. The ends were cut back, 2 bases at V and 3 bases at J, with 11 bases in the middle. With 60 Vbeta and 13 Jbeta primers, the PCR was carried out. The data were produced by immunoSEQ multiplex PCR, yet TCRdb's version contains in-frame clones alone and is incomplete. The data contain 65,000 to 90,000 clones, 75% of them singletons. As regards this clone: The antigen is not known.

Whole-study results and caveats: Cytomegalovirus status, reportedly, was diagnosed with high specificity and sensitivity by the classifier. Later analysis reportedly placed an Asian-associated ancestry cluster below the roughly 680-donor mean in N-insertions.

The V call is TRBV19, the J call TRBJ2-7; D remains unclear. The receptor comes from a man between 65 and 79 years old in good health and CMV-seronegative. Material for sequencing was PBMCs. The CDR3 spells CASSIKGGNYEQYF. The DNA for the CDR3 is TGTGCCAGTAGTATAAAAGGCGGAAACTACGAGCAGTACTTC.